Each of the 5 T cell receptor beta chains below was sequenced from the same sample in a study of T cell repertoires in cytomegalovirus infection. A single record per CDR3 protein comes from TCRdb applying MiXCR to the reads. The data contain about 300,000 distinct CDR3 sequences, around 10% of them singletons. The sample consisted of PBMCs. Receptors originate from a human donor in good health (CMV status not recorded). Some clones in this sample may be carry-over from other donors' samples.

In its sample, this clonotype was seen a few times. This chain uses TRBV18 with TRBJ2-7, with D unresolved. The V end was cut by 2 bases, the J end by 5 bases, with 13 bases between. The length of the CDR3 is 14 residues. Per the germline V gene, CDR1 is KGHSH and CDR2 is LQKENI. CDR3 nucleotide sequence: TGTGCCAGCTCACCATATACCGGGTACCACGAGCAGTACGTC. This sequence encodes CASSPYTGYHEQYV.

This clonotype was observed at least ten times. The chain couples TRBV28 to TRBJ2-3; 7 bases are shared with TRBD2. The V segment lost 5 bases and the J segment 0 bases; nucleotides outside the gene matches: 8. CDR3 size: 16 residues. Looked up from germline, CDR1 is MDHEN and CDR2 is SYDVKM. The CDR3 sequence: CASSPYGGTSTDTQYF. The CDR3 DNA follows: TGTGCCAGCAGTCCATACGGGGGGACTAGCACAGATACGCAGTATTTT.

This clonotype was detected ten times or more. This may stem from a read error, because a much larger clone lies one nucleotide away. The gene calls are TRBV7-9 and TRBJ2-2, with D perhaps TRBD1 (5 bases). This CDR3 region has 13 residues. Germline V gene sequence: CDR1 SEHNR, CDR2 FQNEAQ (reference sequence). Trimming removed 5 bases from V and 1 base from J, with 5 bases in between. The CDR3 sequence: CASSRGNTGELFF. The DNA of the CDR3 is TGTGCCAGCAGCAGGGGGAACACCGGGGAGCTGTTTTTT.

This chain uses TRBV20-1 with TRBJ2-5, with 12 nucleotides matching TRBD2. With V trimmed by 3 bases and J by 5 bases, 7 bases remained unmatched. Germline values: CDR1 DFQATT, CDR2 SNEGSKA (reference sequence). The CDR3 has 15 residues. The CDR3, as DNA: TGCAGTGCTAGGCTAGCGGGGGGGCCTTTGGAGACCCAGTACTTC. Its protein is CSARLAGGPLETQYF.

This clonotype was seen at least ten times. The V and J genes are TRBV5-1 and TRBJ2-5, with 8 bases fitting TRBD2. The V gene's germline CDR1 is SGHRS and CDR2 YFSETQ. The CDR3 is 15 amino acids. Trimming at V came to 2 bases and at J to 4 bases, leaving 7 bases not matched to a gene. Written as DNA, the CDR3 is TGCGCCAGCAGCTTAACAACTAGCGGAGGAGAGACCCAGTACTTC. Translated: CASSLTTSGGETQYF.